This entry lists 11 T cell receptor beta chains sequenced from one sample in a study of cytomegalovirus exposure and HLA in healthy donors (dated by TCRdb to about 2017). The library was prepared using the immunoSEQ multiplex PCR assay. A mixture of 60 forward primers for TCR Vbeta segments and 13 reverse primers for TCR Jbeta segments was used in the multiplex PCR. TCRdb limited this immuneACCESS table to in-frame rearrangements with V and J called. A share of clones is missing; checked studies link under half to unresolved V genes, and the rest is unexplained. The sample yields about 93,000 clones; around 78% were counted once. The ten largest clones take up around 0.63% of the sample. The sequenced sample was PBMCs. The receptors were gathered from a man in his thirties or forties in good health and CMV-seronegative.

CDR3: CASSRAGGGTEAFF. The CDR3 coding sequence is TGTGCCAGCAGTAGGGCGGGGGGTGGCACTGAAGCTTTCTTT. This sequence joins TRBV11-2 and TRBJ1-1; possibly TRBD1 for D (5 bases). Trimming shortened V by 6 bases and J by 4 bases, and 15 bases separated the two germline ends. Germline CDR1 and CDR2: SGHAT and FQNNGV. CDR3 length: 14 amino acids.

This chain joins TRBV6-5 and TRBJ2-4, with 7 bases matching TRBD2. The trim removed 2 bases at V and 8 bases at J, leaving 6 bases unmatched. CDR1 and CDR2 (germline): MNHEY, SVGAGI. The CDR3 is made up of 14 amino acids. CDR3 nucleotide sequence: TGTGCCAGCAGTTACGGCGGGAGTGGGGACATTCAGTACTTC. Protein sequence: CASSYGGSGDIQYF.

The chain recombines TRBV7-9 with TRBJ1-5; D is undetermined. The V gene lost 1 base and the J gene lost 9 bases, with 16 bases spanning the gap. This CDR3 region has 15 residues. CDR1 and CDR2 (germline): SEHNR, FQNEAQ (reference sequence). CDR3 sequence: CASSLGSPGLVPQHF. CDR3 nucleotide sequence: TGTGCCAGCAGCTTAGGGTCACCCGGGTTGGTGCCCCAGCATTTT.

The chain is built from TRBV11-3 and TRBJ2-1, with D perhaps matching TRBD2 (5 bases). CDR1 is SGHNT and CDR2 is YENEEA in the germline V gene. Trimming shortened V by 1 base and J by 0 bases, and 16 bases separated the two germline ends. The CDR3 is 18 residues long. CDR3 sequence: CASSLVFGDMSSYNEQFF. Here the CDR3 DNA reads TGTGCCAGCAGCTTAGTTTTCGGGGATATGAGCTCCTACAATGAGCAGTTCTTC.

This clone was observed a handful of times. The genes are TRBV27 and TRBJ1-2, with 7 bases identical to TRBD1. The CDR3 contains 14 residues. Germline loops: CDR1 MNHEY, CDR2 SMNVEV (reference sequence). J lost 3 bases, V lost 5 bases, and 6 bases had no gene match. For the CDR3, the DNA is TGTGCCAGCAGTGGGGTTGGGACAGACTATGGCTACACCTTC. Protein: CASSGVGTDYGYTF.

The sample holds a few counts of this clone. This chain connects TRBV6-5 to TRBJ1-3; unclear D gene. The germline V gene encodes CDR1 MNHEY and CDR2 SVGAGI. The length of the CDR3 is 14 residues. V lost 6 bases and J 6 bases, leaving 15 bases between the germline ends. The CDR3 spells CASSPLEGKNTIYF. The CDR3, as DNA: TGTGCCAGCAGCCCCCTAGAGGGCAAAAACACCATATATTTT.

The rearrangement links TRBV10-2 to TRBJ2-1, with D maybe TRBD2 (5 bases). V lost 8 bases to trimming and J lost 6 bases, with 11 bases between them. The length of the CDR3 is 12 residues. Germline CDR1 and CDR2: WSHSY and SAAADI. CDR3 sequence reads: CASQTTANEQFF. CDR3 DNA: TGCGCCAGCCAGACTACGGCCAATGAGCAGTTCTTC.

CDR3 DNA: TGTGCCAGCAGTGTCACAGGGGGAAACACTGAAGCTTTCTTT. This sequence encodes CASSVTGGNTEAFF. The genes are TRBV6-6 and TRBJ1-1, with 8 nucleotides matching TRBD1. V shed 5 bases and J 2 bases; nucleotides not matched to a gene: 4. Germline V gives CDR1 MNHNY, CDR2 SVGAGI (reference sequence). This CDR3 is 14 amino acids long.

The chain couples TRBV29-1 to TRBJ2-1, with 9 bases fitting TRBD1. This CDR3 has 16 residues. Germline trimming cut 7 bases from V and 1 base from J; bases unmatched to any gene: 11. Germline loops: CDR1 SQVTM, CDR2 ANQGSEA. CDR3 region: CSATLTDRGSYNEQFF. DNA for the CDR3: TGCAGCGCCACCCTGACCGACAGGGGGTCCTACAATGAGCAGTTCTTC.

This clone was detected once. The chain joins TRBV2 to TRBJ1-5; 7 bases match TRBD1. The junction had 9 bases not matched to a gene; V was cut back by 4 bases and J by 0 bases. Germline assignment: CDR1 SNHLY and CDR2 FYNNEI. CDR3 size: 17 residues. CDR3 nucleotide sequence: TGTGCCAGCAGTGGGGGGGCACAGGGGTATAGCAATCAGCCCCAGCATTTT. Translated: CASSGGAQGYSNQPQHF.

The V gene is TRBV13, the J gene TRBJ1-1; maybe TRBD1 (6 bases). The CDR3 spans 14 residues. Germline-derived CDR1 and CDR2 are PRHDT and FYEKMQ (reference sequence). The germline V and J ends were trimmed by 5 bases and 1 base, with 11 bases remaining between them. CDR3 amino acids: CASSAPGQNTEAFF. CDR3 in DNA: TGTGCCAGCAGCGCACCGGGACAGAACACTGAAGCTTTCTTT.